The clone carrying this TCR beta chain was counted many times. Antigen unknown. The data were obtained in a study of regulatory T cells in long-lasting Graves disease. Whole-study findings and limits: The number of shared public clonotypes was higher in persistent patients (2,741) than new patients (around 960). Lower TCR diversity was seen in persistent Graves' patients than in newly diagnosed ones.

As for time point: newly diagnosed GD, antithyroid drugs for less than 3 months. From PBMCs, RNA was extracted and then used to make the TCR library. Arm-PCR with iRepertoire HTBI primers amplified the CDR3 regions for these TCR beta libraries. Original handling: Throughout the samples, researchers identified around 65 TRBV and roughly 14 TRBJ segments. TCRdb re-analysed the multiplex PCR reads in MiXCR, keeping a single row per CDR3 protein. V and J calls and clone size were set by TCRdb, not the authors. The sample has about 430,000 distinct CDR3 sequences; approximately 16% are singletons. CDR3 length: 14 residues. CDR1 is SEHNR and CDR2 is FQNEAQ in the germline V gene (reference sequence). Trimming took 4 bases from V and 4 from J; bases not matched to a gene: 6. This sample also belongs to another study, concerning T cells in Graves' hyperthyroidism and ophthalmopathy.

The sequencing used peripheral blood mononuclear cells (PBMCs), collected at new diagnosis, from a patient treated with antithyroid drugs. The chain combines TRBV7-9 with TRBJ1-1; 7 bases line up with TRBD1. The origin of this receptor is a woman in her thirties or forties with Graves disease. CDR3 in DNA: TGTGCCAGCAGCTCAAATGACAGGGTCACTGAAGCTTTCTTT. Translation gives CASSSNDRVTEAFF.